This TCR beta chain emerged from a study of shared clonotypes between healthy human individuals. V lost 6 bases and J 7 bases, leaving 12 bases between the germline ends. The CDR3 extends over 12 amino acids. Germline V CDR1 and CDR2: MDHEN, SYDVKM. Data came from immunoSEQ multiplex PCR; TCRdb stores just in-frame clones and leaves some out. Of 650,000 to 700,000 clones listed, about 92% are singletons. This sequence originates from a man between 18 and 29 years old in good health. Some clones in this sample may be carry-over from other donors' samples. The chain recombines TRBV28 with TRBJ2-5; D gene uncertain. Sample: memory CD8+ T cells from PBMCs. Subset defined: CD45RO+ cells pooled with CCR7-negative TemRA cells. CDR3 in DNA: TGTGCCAGCAGGACGGAAGACGCGACCCAGTACTTC. Translated, it gives CASRTEDATQYF.